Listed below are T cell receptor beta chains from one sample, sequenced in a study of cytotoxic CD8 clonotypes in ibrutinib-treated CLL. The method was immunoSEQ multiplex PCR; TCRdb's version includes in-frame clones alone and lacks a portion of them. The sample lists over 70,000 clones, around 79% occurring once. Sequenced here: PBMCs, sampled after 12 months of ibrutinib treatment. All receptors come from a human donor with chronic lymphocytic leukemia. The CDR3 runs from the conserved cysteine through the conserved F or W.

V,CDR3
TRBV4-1,CASSLPGPRGLNQPQHF
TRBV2,CASSDLAGWVGELFF
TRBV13,CASSPRETQYF
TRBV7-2,CASSLVGGSPPYEQYF
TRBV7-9,CASSRSGRGWEETQYF
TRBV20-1,CSATDPNEQFF
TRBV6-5,CASSYRGAEAFF
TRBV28,CASSSPLQGPLNTEAFF
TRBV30,CAWSTGLLPRTEAFF
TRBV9,CASSETIRTDYGYTF
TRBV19,CASSRAGGDQPQHF
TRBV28,CASSPRPTTYEQYF
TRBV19,CASSIGTGYEQYF
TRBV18,CASSRTGDQITEAFF
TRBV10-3,CATAPRGDYGYTF
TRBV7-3,CASSLSPTDTQYF
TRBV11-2,CASSLTIQETQYF
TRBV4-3,CASSQVWRTTDTQYF
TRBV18,CASSPGQAYSNQPQHF
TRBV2,CASNREYF
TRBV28,CASSPLALGRAGF
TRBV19,CASSIYGTYEQYF
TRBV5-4,CASSPGGLVGGDNEQFF